This T cell receptor (beta chain) was observed in a study of T cells after yellow fever vaccination. There are a few counts of this clonotype. Trimming removed 4 bases at V and 0 bases at J, with 13 bases between. The CDR3 covers 15 residues. Germline V gene data show CDR1 as SGDLS and CDR2 as YYNGEE. In TCRdb, the 5' RACE reads were re-called with MiXCR into one record per CDR3 protein. The top ten hold over 15% of the sample, which has fewer than 350,000 distinct CDR3 sequences, roughly 9.4% seen once. The chain couples TRBV9 to TRBJ1-1; no firm D call. The clonotype was recovered from a man between 18 and 29 years old who received the YFV17D yellow fever vaccine. The source was PBMCs, collected on the day of the first yellow fever vaccination. This chain's CDR3 is CASSSRPGMNTEAFF. As DNA, the CDR3 is TGTGCCAGCAGCTCTCGCCCGGGGATGAACACTGAAGCTTTCTTT.